This TCR beta chain was captured in a study of blood T cell repertoires in COVID-19. Data came from immunoSEQ multiplex PCR; TCRdb stores just in-frame clones and leaves some out. The data show some 87,000 clones, 92% seen once. From germline, CDR1 is SGHDN and CDR2 FVKESK. Trimming pared 0 bases from V and 5 bases from J, leaving 16 bases between. The CDR3 is 16 residues long. The source material was peripheral blood. This chain links TRBV14 with TRBJ1-1; D is unclear. The TCR comes from a woman aged 55-70 years with active COVID-19. Here the CDR3 DNA reads TGTGCCAGCAGCCAAGAGATGGGATCCCGGGGTACTGAAGCTTTCTTT. This translates into CASSQEMGSRGTEAFF.